Following are 18 T cell receptor beta chains from one sample sequenced in a study of STAT5B mutations in CD4+ large granular lymphocyte leukemia (dated by TCRdb to the early 2020s). Libraries came from the immunoSEQ multiplex PCR assay. TCRdb mirrors the immuneACCESS table, restricted to in-frame sequences. Some clones are absent from its copies; in checked studies, under half trace to an unresolved V gene, and the reason for the others is unknown. The table for this sample lists around 21,000 clones; 60% to 80% of them were counted only once. The ten largest account for around 4% of the sample. The material sequenced was CD4+ T cells from blood buffy coats. The receptors shown here come from a human donor in good health.

This clone has just a few counts. This sequence joins TRBV5-4 and TRBJ2-7, with 14 bases fitting TRBD2. Losses at the gene ends were 4 bases for V and 7 bases for J; bases not matched to a gene: 10. There are 16 residues in the CDR3. Per the germline V gene, CDR1 is SGHNT and CDR2 is YYREEE (reference sequence). CDR3 in amino acids: CASSEPGLAGVKEQYF. The CDR3 bases are TGTGCCAGCAGCGAACCGGGACTAGCGGGAGTAAAGGAGCAGTACTTC.

This clone was counted between two and nine times. The chain has TRBV7-9 and TRBJ1-1; weak D call: TRBD1 (5 bases). Looked up from germline, CDR1 is SEHNR and CDR2 is FQNEAQ (reference sequence). There are 14 residues in the CDR3. Trimming took 4 bases from V and 5 from J, leaving 14 bases between them. The CDR3 nucleotides are TGTGCCAGCAGCTACGACAGATTGGGTACTGAAGCTTTCTTT. As protein: CASSYDRLGTEAFF.

The chain is built from TRBV30 and TRBJ2-1; D perhaps matches TRBD1 (5 bases). The CDR3 has 15 residues. Germline V gives CDR1 GTSNPN, CDR2 SVGIG (reference sequence). V lost 0 bases and J lost 7, with 16 bases in between. The CDR3 is CAWSVGQGRHNEQFF. Written as DNA, the CDR3 is TGTGCCTGGAGTGTAGGGCAGGGCAGGCATAATGAGCAGTTCTTC.

J is TRBJ1-3 and V is TRBV11-3; D gene unclear. Germline V gene sequence: CDR1 SGHNT, CDR2 YENEEA. The CDR3 is 15 amino acids. The V and J ends lost 1 base and 0 bases respectively, with 7 bases between them. CDR3 in amino acids: CASSLGASSGNTIYF. CDR3 in DNA: TGTGCCAGCAGCTTAGGTGCTAGCTCTGGAAACACCATATATTTT.

This chain uses TRBV30 with TRBJ2-5, with D uncertain. This CDR3 region has 12 residues. Germline-derived CDR1 and CDR2 are GTSNPN and SVGIG (reference sequence). The ends were cut back, 1 base at V and 2 bases at J, with 5 bases in the middle. CDR3 amino acids: CAWSAPQETQYF. The CDR3 DNA sequence: TGTGCCTGGAGTGCCCCTCAAGAGACCCAGTACTTC.

The CDR3 loop is CACTTQSGTPYNEQFF. The CDR3 bases are TGTGCCTGTACTACACAGAGCGGGACGCCCTACAATGAGCAGTTCTTC. This sequence joins TRBV30 and TRBJ2-1, with TRBD2 matching over 7 bases. The germline V gene encodes CDR1 GTSNPN and CDR2 SVGIG (reference sequence). The junction had 13 bases not matched to a gene; V was cut back by 6 bases and J by 2 bases. This CDR3 is built from 16 residues.

J is TRBJ2-1 and V is TRBV27, with TRBD2 matching 11 bases. CDR1 is MNHEY and CDR2 is SMNVEV in the germline V gene (reference sequence). After removal of 6 bases from V and 4 bases from J, the junction contained 8 bases not matched to a gene. The CDR3 covers 16 residues. The CDR3 DNA reads TGTGCCAGCAGGGGGCCTAGCGGGAGGAGGTACAATGAGCAGTTCTTC. Its protein is CASRGPSGRRYNEQFF.

The genes are TRBV5-5 and TRBJ2-2, with 8 positions matching TRBD1. The CDR3 totals 16 residues. J gave up 4 bases and V 3 bases, and 8 bases lay outside the gene matches. The germline gives CDR1 SGHKS, CDR2 YYEKEE (reference sequence). The CDR3 DNA reads as TGTGCCAGCAGCTCAAAACAGGGGGTAGGCACCGGGGAGCTGTTTTTT. Protein product: CASSSKQGVGTGELFF.

The chain is built from TRBV28 and TRBJ2-5; D may be TRBD2 (7 bases). The ends were cut back, 8 bases at V and 2 bases at J, with 18 bases in the middle. CDR1 MDHEN and CDR2 SYDVKM come from the germline V gene. This CDR3 contains 15 residues. The CDR3 nucleotides are TGTGCCAGCGGGGGGGCCAGGGCCTTACAAGAGACCCAGTACTTC. Its translation: CASGGARALQETQYF.

This clone was detected once. V gene TRBV5-8 combines with J gene TRBJ2-3, with TRBD2 matching 11 bases. In germline, CDR1 is SGHTS, CDR2 YDEGEE. Losses at the gene ends were 1 base for V and 3 bases for J; bases not matched to a gene: 4. This CDR3 spans 16 amino acids. The CDR3 is CASSLYLAGGTDTQYF. The CDR3, as DNA: TGTGCCAGCAGCTTGTATCTAGCGGGAGGTACAGATACGCAGTATTTT.

This clone showed up just a few times. This chain joins TRBV6-1 and TRBJ1-1; D remains ambiguous. CDR3 length equals 15 residues. The V gene lost 7 bases and the J gene lost 1 base, with 16 bases spanning the gap. Germline lookup yields CDR1 MNHNS and CDR2 SASEGT. CDR3 bases: TGTGCCAGCACTCCCGTAGCGGCAGGGAACACTGAAGCTTTCTTT. Translating it yields CASTPVAAGNTEAFF.

The chain uses TRBV6-5 and TRBJ2-7, with 11 bases fitting TRBD1. The CDR3 covers 14 residues. Germline V lookup: CDR1 MNHEY, CDR2 SVGAGI. Trimming cost V 8 bases and J 4 bases; bases outside gene matches: 7. The CDR3 region is CASGRTGGVYEQYF. The CDR3 coding sequence is TGTGCCAGCGGTCGGACAGGGGGCGTTTACGAGCAGTACTTC.

The V gene is TRBV12-5, the J gene TRBJ2-1; TRBD2 matches at 7 bases. CDR1 and CDR2 (germline): LGHNT, FRNRAP. The CDR3 runs 15 residues. Trimming took 1 base from V and 3 from J; bases not matched to a gene: 3. The CDR3 bases are TGTGCTAGTGGTTTGGGACTAGCCCGCTACAATGAGCAGTTCTTC. This translates into CASGLGLARYNEQFF.

The chain uses TRBV30 and TRBJ2-3, with D possibly TRBD2 on 5 matching bases. The CDR3 contains 12 residues. Germline V gene data show CDR1 as GTSNPN and CDR2 as SVGIG (reference sequence). The V gene lost 4 bases and the J gene lost 6 bases, with 11 bases spanning the gap. CDR3 residues: CAWTSTRDTQYF. CDR3 sequence (DNA): TGTGCCTGGACTAGCACCCGCGATACGCAGTATTTT.

The rearrangement links TRBV2 to TRBJ2-7, with 7 bases matching TRBD1. CDR3 length: 13 amino acids. Germline CDR1 SNHLY, CDR2 FYNNEI. V trimming: 7 bases; J trimming: 6 bases; junction bases outside the gene matches: 9. The DNA for the CDR3 is TGTGCCAGCACCGCCGGGACAGTGGGCGAGCAGTACTTC. As protein: CASTAGTVGEQYF.

The chain joins TRBV2 to TRBJ2-2; D is possibly TRBD1 (6 bases). V was pared by 6 bases and J by 0 bases, with 11 bases between. Per germline, CDR1 SNHLY and CDR2 FYNNEI. This CDR3 contains 15 residues. The CDR3 sequence is CASRETGTNTGELFF. CDR3 bases: TGTGCCAGCAGGGAAACAGGGACGAACACCGGGGAGCTGTTTTTT.

The V and J genes are TRBV7-9 and TRBJ2-7; no clear D gene. Germline CDR1 reads SEHNR; CDR2 reads FQNEAQ (reference sequence). Trimming stripped 4 bases from V and 3 bases from J, with 4 bases between. CDR3 size: 11 residues. As DNA, the CDR3 is TGTGCCAGCAGCTCTAACTACGAGCAGTACTTC. It is translated as CASSSNYEQYF. The entire variable domain, with the rest obtained from reference TRBV7-9 and TRBJ2-7, is as follows: DTGVSQNPRHKITKRGQNVTFRCDPISEHNRLYWYRQTLGQGPEFLTYFQNEAQLEKSRLLSDRFSAERPKGSFSTLEIQRTEQGDSAMYLCASSSNYEQYFGPGTRLTVT.

Worth noting for this clone: Other DNA sequences in the sample encode the same CDR3. The chain joins TRBV6-6 to TRBJ1-1; 9 bases are shared with TRBD1. Germline CDR1 is MNHNY and CDR2 is SVGAGI (reference sequence). The CDR3 extends over 14 amino acids. Trimming at V came to 0 bases and at J to 5 bases, leaving 1 base not matched to a gene. The CDR3 DNA sequence: TGTGCCAGCAGTTACTCTGACAGGGGGACTGAAGCTTTCTTT. This gives the protein CASSYSDRGTEAFF.